What follows are 29 T cell receptor beta chains derived from one specimen sequenced in a study of shared clonotypes between healthy human individuals. Assay: immunoSEQ multiplex PCR; the TCRdb copy retains only in-frame clones and omits some. Of approximately 1.5 million clones in the sample, approximately 98.5% are singletons; the top ten hold under 0.45%. The sequenced material came from naive CD4+ T cells sorted from blood. The subset denotes: CD45RA+ positively selected. These receptor sequences come from a man younger than 40 in good health.

CDR3 nucleotides: TGTGCCAGCAGCTTGTCCGGGACAGGGGGTTACGAGCAGTACTTC. Its translation: CASSLSGTGGYEQYF. The J gene is TRBJ2-7, the V gene TRBV7-6; 11 bases align to TRBD1. The CDR3 loop spans 15 amino acids. Per the germline V gene, CDR1 is SGHVS and CDR2 is FNYEAQ. The ends lost 3 bases at V and 4 bases at J; junction bases unmatched: 5.

This chain links TRBV4-2 with TRBJ2-2; 7 positions match TRBD2. The CDR3 is 16 residues long. Germline V CDR1 and CDR2: LGHNA, YNFKEQ. The trim removed 2 bases at V and 1 base at J, leaving 4 bases unmatched. DNA for the CDR3: TGTGCCAGCAGCCAATCGGCTAGCGGGAACACCGGGGAGCTGTTTTTT. Protein sequence: CASSQSASGNTGELFF.

This sequence joins TRBV27 and TRBJ2-7; 9 bases align to TRBD1. This CDR3 has 14 amino acids. After removal of 4 bases from V and 2 bases from J, the junction contained 3 bases not matched to a gene. Looked up from germline, CDR1 is MNHEY and CDR2 is SMNVEV (reference sequence). The CDR3 spells CASSSDRGAYEQYF. The CDR3 DNA is TGTGCCAGCAGTTCGGACAGGGGAGCCTACGAGCAGTACTTC.

V gene TRBV7-9 combines with J gene TRBJ2-5; 9 nucleotides agree with TRBD1. From germline, CDR1 is SEHNR and CDR2 FQNEAQ (reference sequence). Unmatched junction bases numbered 3, after V lost 3 bases and J lost 1 base. There are 15 residues in the CDR3. The CDR3: CASSLGQGVQETQYF. The CDR3 coding sequence is TGTGCCAGCAGCTTGGGACAGGGAGTCCAAGAGACCCAGTACTTC.

This rearrangement joins TRBV11-2 to TRBJ2-7, with TRBD1 matching 7 bases. The CDR3 sequence is 16 residues long. The J segment lost 1 base and the V segment lost 5 bases, leaving 11 bases of the junction unmatched. Per the germline V gene, CDR1 is SGHAT and CDR2 is FQNNGV. CDR3 nucleotides: TGTGCCAGCAGCCAGCCAGGACAGGCCCTATCCTACGAGCAGTACTTC. Its protein is CASSQPGQALSYEQYF.

The chain has TRBV10-2 and TRBJ2-7, with 12 bases aligning to TRBD2. The V and J ends lost 4 bases and 3 bases, in that order; junction bases with no gene match: 4. Germline values: CDR1 WSHSY, CDR2 SAAADI. The CDR3 sequence is 15 residues long. The CDR3 DNA sequence: TGCGCCAGCAGTGGACTAGCGGGAGTAAACTACGAGCAGTACTTC. Protein sequence: CASSGLAGVNYEQYF.

CDR3 in DNA: TGTGCCAGCAGCGCGGGCAGAGCCCAAGAGACCCAGTACTTC. Its translation is CASSAGRAQETQYF. The V and J genes are TRBV7-9 and TRBJ2-5, with D possibly being TRBD2 (5 bases). V was clipped by 5 bases and J by 1 base, with 11 bases between them. This CDR3 region has 14 residues. The germline gives CDR1 SEHNR, CDR2 FQNEAQ (reference sequence).

This chain uses TRBV10-3 with TRBJ2-3; the D gene is possibly TRBD2 (6 bases). Deletions cut 6 bases from V and 1 base from J, with 14 bases between. The V gene's germline CDR1 is ENHRY and CDR2 SYGVKD. The CDR3 totals 15 residues. The DNA of the CDR3 is TGTGCCATCAGGGATACTAGCCAGGGCACAGATACGCAGTATTTT. Its translation: CAIRDTSQGTDTQYF.

The table lists this clone with a count of one. This CDR3 is also generated by other DNA sequences in the sample. The rearrangement joins TRBV10-1 to TRBJ2-7, with 8 bases lining up with TRBD2. The ends lost 0 bases at V and 6 bases at J; junction bases unmatched: 4. The V gene's germline CDR1 is WNHNN and CDR2 SYGVQD (reference sequence). The CDR3 is 14 amino acids. This chain's CDR3 is CASSESGAGGEQYF. CDR3 bases: TGCGCCAGCAGTGAGTCGGGGGCGGGAGGCGAGCAGTACTTC.

The count of this clone is one. The V and J genes are TRBV5-1 and TRBJ2-1; 13 nucleotides line up with TRBD2. Looked up from germline, CDR1 is SGHRS and CDR2 is YFSETQ. Trimming cost V 4 bases and J 5 bases; bases outside gene matches: 6. The CDR3 loop spans 16 amino acids. For the CDR3, the DNA is TGCGCCAGCAGCCCCGGGACTAGCGGGACCCACAATGAGCAGTTCTTC. Protein sequence: CASSPGTSGTHNEQFF.

The chain employs TRBV28 and TRBJ2-7; 13 bases are shared with TRBD2. CDR1 and CDR2 (germline): MDHEN, SYDVKM. The CDR3 consists of 16 residues. The V segment lost 4 bases and the J segment 3 bases; nucleotides outside the gene matches: 6. CDR3: CASSWGGLAGLYEQYF. In DNA, the CDR3 is TGTGCCAGCAGTTGGGGGGGACTAGCGGGACTCTACGAGCAGTACTTC.

V is TRBV4-1 and J is TRBJ2-1, with D possibly matching TRBD2 (6 bases). V was pared by 1 base and J by 3 bases, with 16 bases between. The CDR3 consists of 17 residues. Germline V gene sequence: CDR1 MGHRA, CDR2 YSYEKL. CDR3 nucleotides: TGCGCCAGCAGCCAAGGAGTGGTGGTGCGGGACTACAATGAGCAGTTCTTC. It yields the protein CASSQGVVVRDYNEQFF.

The rearrangement joins TRBV9 to TRBJ2-1; 8 nucleotides match TRBD1. Trimming cost V 0 bases and J 7 bases; bases outside gene matches: 12. The CDR3 spans 17 residues. Per germline, CDR1 SGDLS and CDR2 YYNGEE. The CDR3 loop reads CASSVDPPGGLVNEQFF. In DNA, the CDR3 is TGTGCCAGCAGCGTAGATCCACCAGGGGGCTTAGTAAATGAGCAGTTCTTC. Full variable domain (missing parts from reference TRBV9 and TRBJ2-1): DSGVTQTPKHLITATGQRVTLRCSPRSGDLSVYWYQQSLDQGLQFLIQYYNGEERAKGNILERFSAQQFPDLHSELNLSSLELGDSALYFCASSVDPPGGLVNEQFFGPGTRLTVL.

The genes are TRBV6-6 and TRBJ1-5; D gene ambiguous. The CDR3 is 16 residues long. The V gene's germline CDR1 is MNHNY and CDR2 SVGAGI (reference sequence). Trimming left V 7 bases short and J 6 bases short, with 22 bases between. The CDR3 bases are TGTGCCAGCATCCTCCCTCGGGTCCACGAGGGTCAGCCCCAGCATTTT. It encodes CASILPRVHEGQPQHF.

CDR3 in amino acids: CASSAGSQPQHF. CDR3 DNA: TGCGCCAGCAGTGCGGGAAGTCAGCCCCAGCATTTT. The V gene is TRBV10-2, the J gene TRBJ1-5; D is undetermined. This CDR3 is 12 amino acids long. Germline V CDR1 and CDR2: WSHSY, SAAADI. Between the trimmed V and J ends, which lost 4 bases and 6 bases, there was a span of 7 bases.

The chain couples TRBV5-4 to TRBJ2-2; 9 positions match TRBD1. The CDR3 consists of 17 residues. Germline V gene lookup returns CDR1 SGHNT and CDR2 YYREEE (reference sequence). Losses at the gene ends were 1 base for V and 6 bases for J; bases not matched to a gene: 10. CDR3 DNA sequence: TGTGCCAGCAGCTTGATGAGCACGGGACAGGGTTCCGGGGAGCTGTTTTTT. Its translation: CASSLMSTGQGSGELFF.

The chain carries TRBV29-1 and TRBJ2-1, with D possibly matching TRBD2 (6 bases). V was shortened by 6 bases and J by 5 bases, with 14 bases between the two germline ends. The CDR3 has 13 residues. Germline CDR1 is SQVTM and CDR2 is ANQGSEA. CDR3 amino acids: CSVLLAADNEQFF. CDR3 DNA: TGCAGCGTCTTATTAGCGGCTGACAATGAGCAGTTCTTC.

Concerning this clone: Within the sample, other DNA sequences also encode this same CDR3. The rearrangement links TRBV10-3 to TRBJ2-7; D may match TRBD1 or TRBD2 (5 bases each). Germline loops: CDR1 ENHRY, CDR2 SYGVKD. The germline V and J ends were trimmed by 2 bases and 7 bases, with 9 bases remaining between them. The CDR3 runs 12 residues. CDR3 sequence: CAISEGGREQYF. In DNA form, the CDR3 reads TGTGCCATCAGTGAGGGGGGACGGGAGCAGTACTTC.

The chain carries TRBV7-6 and TRBJ2-3; no clear D. Trimming pared 2 bases from V and 4 bases from J, leaving 10 bases between. This CDR3 has 14 residues. Germline CDR1 is SGHVS and CDR2 is FNYEAQ. The CDR3 spells CASSLFPPPDTQYF. CDR3 in DNA: TGTGCCAGCAGCTTATTTCCGCCCCCAGATACGCAGTATTTT.

V is TRBV18 and J is TRBJ2-5, with unresolved D. This CDR3 region has 14 residues. Per the germline V gene, CDR1 is KGHSH and CDR2 is LQKENI. The V and J ends lost 3 bases and 4 bases respectively, with 12 bases between them. CDR3 DNA sequence: TGTGCCAGCTCACCCCCCTGGCTTGGAGAGACCCAGTACTTC. This sequence encodes CASSPPWLGETQYF.

This chain links TRBV9 with TRBJ2-5; 7 bases align to TRBD2. J lost 4 bases, V lost 4 bases, and 10 bases had no gene match. The CDR3 consists of 15 residues. In germline, CDR1 is SGDLS, CDR2 YYNGEE. The CDR3 is CASSFGEGAGETQYF. Written as DNA, the CDR3 is TGTGCCAGCAGCTTCGGGGAGGGAGCGGGAGAGACCCAGTACTTC. Based on the CDR3 plus reference TRBV9 and TRBJ2-5, the full variable domain is DSGVTQTPKHLITATGQRVTLRCSPRSGDLSVYWYQQSLDQGLQFLIQYYNGEERAKGNILERFSAQQFPDLHSELNLSSLELGDSALYFCASSFGEGAGETQYFGPGTRLLVL.

This rearrangement joins TRBV30 to TRBJ2-3; TRBD1 matches 7 bases. Germline V gives CDR1 GTSNPN, CDR2 SVGIG (reference sequence). The length of the CDR3 is 15 residues. Trimming at V came to 4 bases and at J to 1 base, leaving 8 bases not matched to a gene. CDR3 bases: TGTGCCTGGAAAATTCAGGGGACAGGCACAGATACGCAGTATTTT. As protein: CAWKIQGTGTDTQYF.

The chain combines TRBV28 with TRBJ2-2; the match to TRBD2 covers 8 bases. V lost 4 bases and J lost 5; bases outside the gene matches: 9. CDR1 and CDR2 from the germline V gene are MDHEN and SYDVKM. The CDR3 totals 16 residues. The CDR3 loop is CASSSLAGSGTGELFF. CDR3 DNA: TGTGCCAGCAGTTCGTTAGCGGGAAGTGGGACCGGGGAGCTGTTTTTT.

This clone was recorded a few times. The chain links TRBV28 to TRBJ1-5; no reliable D call. From germline, CDR1 is MDHEN and CDR2 SYDVKM. This CDR3 has 14 amino acids. Trimming took 3 bases from V and 3 from J, leaving 9 bases between them. The CDR3 sequence is CASSLKGYNQPQHF. The CDR3 nucleotides are TGTGCCAGCAGTTTGAAAGGGTACAATCAGCCCCAGCATTTT.

The rearrangement links TRBV19 to TRBJ1-5; D is ambiguous. Germline CDR1 is LNHDA and CDR2 is SQIVND (reference sequence). Trimming pared 1 base from V and 11 bases from J, leaving 21 bases between. This CDR3 has 16 amino acids. The CDR3 region is CASSIALGPSIEAQHF. Here the CDR3 DNA reads TGTGCCAGTAGTATAGCTTTGGGTCCATCGATCGAGGCCCAGCATTTT.

The gene calls are TRBV9 and TRBJ1-2, with 8 nucleotides matching TRBD1. V trimming: 8 bases; J trimming: 6 bases; junction bases outside the gene matches: 15. Germline CDR1 SGDLS, CDR2 YYNGEE. The CDR3 has 15 residues. The CDR3 nucleotides read TGTGCCAGTACACATGCGGGGGGACAGGCAAATGGCTACACCTTC. Encoded protein: CASTHAGGQANGYTF.

This chain links TRBV30 with TRBJ2-1; 10 bases fit TRBD2. CDR3 size: 16 residues. V lost 3 bases, J lost 9 bases, and 14 bases stayed unmatched. Germline CDR1 is GTSNPN and CDR2 is SVGIG (reference sequence). The CDR3 is CAWRPPGLASLGEQFF. As DNA, the CDR3 is TGTGCCTGGAGACCCCCGGGACTAGCGTCCCTAGGTGAGCAGTTCTTC.

The rearrangement uses TRBV29-1 and TRBJ1-5; maybe TRBD1 (6 bases). CDR1 and CDR2 from the germline V gene are SQVTM and ANQGSEA. Trimming cost V 6 bases and J 5 bases, with 14 bases left between them. The CDR3 loop spans 13 amino acids. The CDR3 DNA reads TGCAGCGTGGGGGCAGGGGTAGATCAGCCCCAGCATTTT. This codes for CSVGAGVDQPQHF.

V gene TRBV18 combines with J gene TRBJ1-4; D possibly corresponds to TRBD1 (5 bases). Germline CDR1 is KGHSH and CDR2 is LQKENI. Trimming took off 0 bases at V and 7 bases at J, with 9 bases between the two ends. The CDR3 length is 14 residues. The CDR3 coding sequence is TGTGCCAGCTCACCACCGGGGGAACGTGAAAAACTGTTTTTT. Translated: CASSPPGEREKLFF.